The rows below give T cell receptor beta chains drawn from one sample of a study of cytomegalovirus exposure and HLA in healthy donors. Profiling relied on immunoSEQ multiplex PCR, and the TCRdb table lists in-frame clones only, not all of them. The profile covers roughly 170,000 clones, with roughly 75% appearing a single time and approximately 2.3% taken by the ten largest. Sample: PBMCs. The receptors were sampled from a female donor in good health and CMV-seronegative. The CDR3 runs from the conserved cysteine through the conserved F or W.

v_gene: TRBV7-3
j_gene: TRBJ2-1
CDR3aa: CASSLMGLGLDEQFF

v_gene: TRBV9
j_gene: TRBJ2-1
CDR3aa: CASSVAGGSGNEQFF

v_gene: TRBV11-2
j_gene: TRBJ2-4
CDR3aa: CASSFTAGANIQYF

v_gene: TRBV11-2
j_gene: TRBJ2-1
CDR3aa: CASSLDEDNEQFF

v_gene: TRBV28
j_gene: TRBJ1-5
CDR3aa: CASSLGLWPQHF

v_gene: TRBV4-1
j_gene: TRBJ2-1
CDR3aa: CASSQAGLDNEQFF

v_gene: TRBV6-4
j_gene: TRBJ2-1
CDR3aa: CASSGREGSNEQFF

v_gene: TRBV19
j_gene: TRBJ2-1
CDR3aa: CASSLYSYNEQFF

v_gene: TRBV7-9
j_gene: TRBJ2-5
CDR3aa: CASSFGLPGETQYF

v_gene: TRBV30
j_gene: TRBJ1-1
CDR3aa: CAWSYRDRSYRKAFF

v_gene: TRBV4-1
j_gene: TRBJ1-2
CDR3aa: CASSQTRTGGPNYGYTF

v_gene: TRBV7-2
j_gene: TRBJ2-6
CDR3aa: CASSLARNSGANVLTF

v_gene: TRBV7-9
j_gene: TRBJ1-2
CDR3aa: CASSETGGASDGYTF

v_gene: TRBV2
j_gene: TRBJ1-2
CDR3aa: CASSENVSLLF

v_gene: TRBV29-1
j_gene: TRBJ1-5
CDR3aa: CSVGAGGRTQHF

v_gene: TRBV18
j_gene: TRBJ2-7
CDR3aa: CASSLGQSSYEQYF

v_gene: TRBV5-8
j_gene: TRBJ2-1
CDR3aa: CASSPGGTRVSYNEQFF

v_gene: TRBV25-1
j_gene: TRBJ2-7
CDR3aa: CASKPPSRSYEQYF

v_gene: TRBV7-2
j_gene: TRBJ2-2
CDR3aa: CASSLVTSVANTGELFF

v_gene: TRBV5-5
j_gene: TRBJ2-3
CDR3aa: CASSSRTGGADTQYF

v_gene: TRBV11-2
j_gene: TRBJ1-5
CDR3aa: CASSATGGGNQPQHF

v_gene: TRBV5-1
j_gene: TRBJ2-3
CDR3aa: CASSDVPGGPDTQYF

v_gene: TRBV4-1
j_gene: TRBJ2-7
CDR3aa: CASSPGLPLGEQYF

v_gene: TRBV11-2
j_gene: TRBJ1-3
CDR3aa: CASSLRDTGNTIYF

v_gene: TRBV11-2
j_gene: TRBJ2-3
CDR3aa: CASSSRSDFRTDTQYF

v_gene: TRBV4-1
j_gene: TRBJ2-1
CDR3aa: CASSHHPGGGRNEQFF

v_gene: TRBV19
j_gene: TRBJ1-1
CDR3aa: CASSIWGSPEAFF

v_gene: TRBV5-4
j_gene: TRBJ1-2
CDR3aa: CASSPSTGGARGYTF

v_gene: TRBV19
j_gene: TRBJ1-5
CDR3aa: CASSQPGQGYNPRQHF

v_gene: TRBV5-1
j_gene: TRBJ1-1
CDR3aa: CASSLAYDRNTEAFF

v_gene: TRBV4-3
j_gene: TRBJ2-1
CDR3aa: CASSQALDNEQFF

v_gene: TRBV10-3
j_gene: TRBJ2-7
CDR3aa: CASEAGGTSSYEQYF

v_gene: TRBV7-8
j_gene: TRBJ1-1
CDR3aa: CASSFLGSAFF

v_gene: TRBV28
j_gene: TRBJ2-5
CDR3aa: CASTLPRGETQYF

v_gene: TRBV12-5
j_gene: TRBJ2-1
CDR3aa: CASGLGGSGNEQFF

v_gene: TRBV7-2
j_gene: TRBJ2-2
CDR3aa: CASSPFAGELFF

v_gene: TRBV9
j_gene: TRBJ2-2
CDR3aa: CASSVSPGAPAGELFF

v_gene: TRBV4-3
j_gene: TRBJ2-1
CDR3aa: CASSQEGAGAEFF

v_gene: TRBV6-1
j_gene: TRBJ2-1
CDR3aa: CASSASGQRERDEQFF

v_gene: TRBV7-3
j_gene: TRBJ2-3
CDR3aa: CASSLNGGGTDTQYF

v_gene: TRBV7-2
j_gene: TRBJ1-5
CDR3aa: CASSLSGTGGSNQPQHF

v_gene: TRBV9
j_gene: TRBJ1-1
CDR3aa: CASSSTTEAFF

v_gene: TRBV7-6
j_gene: TRBJ2-5
CDR3aa: CASSPSRTTETQYF

v_gene: TRBV6-5
j_gene: TRBJ1-2
CDR3aa: CATLTIFYGYTF

v_gene: TRBV18
j_gene: TRBJ2-7
CDR3aa: CASSPVRSYEQYF

v_gene: TRBV10-3
j_gene: TRBJ1-2
CDR3aa: CAIRGLGVDGYTF

v_gene: TRBV11-2
j_gene: TRBJ2-7
CDR3aa: CASSPGTGTYEQYF

v_gene: TRBV27
j_gene: TRBJ1-6
CDR3aa: CASSLLDSNSPLHF

v_gene: TRBV19
j_gene: TRBJ2-2
CDR3aa: CASSIRLNTGELFF

v_gene: TRBV30
j_gene: TRBJ2-5
CDR3aa: CAWSVRGPETQYF